The 5 T cell receptor beta chains listed next were all sequenced from one sample in a study of OX40 agonist ivuxolimab in advanced cancers. TCRdb's table, derived via immunoSEQ multiplex PCR, lists solely in-frame clones and lacks some. The sample lists tens of thousands of clones; 93% were seen once. The source was CD4+ or CD8+ T cells sorted from blood, collected in a trial of the OX40 agonist ivuxolimab. These TCRs come from an adult with an advanced solid tumor such as melanoma, head and neck, liver or kidney cancer.

This chain uses TRBV6-5 with TRBJ1-1; 9 nucleotides align to TRBD1. Germline values: CDR1 MNHEY, CDR2 SVGAGI. The CDR3 loop spans 14 amino acids. V lost 2 bases to trimming and J lost 5 bases; unmatched junction nucleotides: 3. The CDR3 coding sequence is TGTGCCAGCAGTTACGACAGGGGGTTGACTGAAGCTTTCTTT. Its translation: CASSYDRGLTEAFF.

The V and J genes are TRBV7-9 and TRBJ2-7, with 11 bases identical to TRBD1. V shed 4 bases, J shed 0 bases, and the junction held 11 bases outside the gene matches. Germline lookup yields CDR1 SEHNR and CDR2 FQNEAQ (reference sequence). This CDR3 region has 18 residues. The CDR3 reads CASSSGTGGITPSYEQYF. The CDR3 DNA sequence: TGTGCCAGCAGCTCAGGGACAGGGGGAATAACACCCTCCTACGAGCAGTACTTC. The whole variable domain, remainder taken from reference TRBV7-9 and TRBJ2-7, is DTGVSQNPRHKITKRGQNVTFRCDPISEHNRLYWYRQTLGQGPEFLTYFQNEAQLEKSRLLSDRFSAERPKGSFSTLEIQRTEQGDSAMYLCASSSGTGGITPSYEQYFGPGTRLTVT.

The rearrangement links TRBV5-6 to TRBJ2-2; D is uncertain. Germline V CDR1 and CDR2: SGHDT, YYEEEE. V lost 0 bases and J 4 bases, leaving 4 bases between the germline ends. The CDR3 is 13 amino acids. CDR3 sequence: CASSLEGTGELFF. CDR3 nucleotide sequence: TGTGCCAGCAGCTTGGAAGGCACCGGGGAGCTGTTTTTT.

V is TRBV4-3 and J is TRBJ2-7; D gene unclear. The CDR3 is 15 amino acids. Germline V gene sequence: CDR1 LGHNA, CDR2 YSLEER. V gave up 4 bases and J gave up 0 bases, with 13 bases separating them. The DNA of the CDR3 is TGCGCCAGCAGCCCAGCCTCAACTGGCTCCTACGAGCAGTACTTC. Translating gives CASSPASTGSYEQYF.

This chain uses TRBV6-5 with TRBJ2-3; 7 positions agree with TRBD2. The V segment lost 2 bases and the J segment 5 bases; nucleotides outside the gene matches: 7. Germline V gene data show CDR1 as MNHEY and CDR2 as SVGAGI. This CDR3 is 15 amino acids long. CDR3 in amino acids: CASSYRPSGIDTQYF. The CDR3 nucleotides read TGTGCCAGCAGTTACCGCCCGAGCGGGATAGATACGCAGTATTTT.